The rows below give T cell receptor beta chains drawn from one sample of a study of blood T cells in healthy people across ages. MiXCR, run by TCRdb on the 5' RACE reads, gives a single entry per CDR3 protein. There are about 1.1 million distinct CDR3 sequences in the sample; 35% to 40% occur only once, and over 10% lies in the top ten. Input material: blood. The receptors were gathered from a young man in good health. Both conserved end residues are part of each CDR3. D genes are given only for firm matches. Clone size is stated in some rows and not others, as once, few, many or a class when expanded.

j_call,d_call,clone_size,v_call,cdr3_aa,cdr3_nt
TRBJ1-4,NA,few,TRBV5-1,CASSSEGNEKLFF,TGCGCCAGCAGCTCGGAAGGGAATGAAAAACTGTTTTTT
TRBJ2-1,NA,few,TRBV7-9,CASSPFYGGLGSYNEQFF,TGTGCCAGCAGCCCATTCTATGGGGGCTTGGGCTCCTACAATGAGCAGTTCTTC
TRBJ2-3,NA,NA,TRBV24-1,CATSAQGGSTDTQYF,TGTGCCACCAGTGCCCAGGGGGGTAGCACAGATACGCAGTATTTT
TRBJ1-6,TRBD1,few,TRBV14,CASGPTGTGSPLHF,TGTGCCAGCGGCCCGACAGGGACGGGTTCACCCCTCCACTTT
TRBJ1-5,NA,few,TRBV4-1,CASSQDPGPVLYSNQPQHF,TGCGCCAGCAGCCAAGATCCCGGGCCCGTGTTATATAGCAATCAGCCCCAGCATTTT
TRBJ2-1,TRBD2,few,TRBV6-5,CASTSTTSGGAAQFF,TGTGCCAGCACCAGCACGACTAGCGGGGGGGCGGCGCAGTTCTTC
TRBJ2-5,NA,few,TRBV7-8,CASSFGTVQTQETQYF,TGTGCCAGCAGCTTCGGTACAGTTCAAACCCAAGAGACCCAGTACTTC
TRBJ1-6,NA,NA,TRBV20-1,CSAKREFENSPLHF,TGCAGTGCTAAAAGGGAGTTTGAGAACTCACCCCTCCACTTT
TRBJ2-3,NA,NA,TRBV20-1,CSARDGPILGDTQYF,TGCAGTGCTAGAGACGGCCCTATCCTGGGGGATACGCAGTATTTT
TRBJ2-7,NA,NA,TRBV6-2/TRBV6-3,CASRQDLTYEQYF,TGTGCCAGCAGGCAGGACCTGACCTACGAGCAGTACTTC
TRBJ2-7,NA,NA,TRBV6-2/TRBV6-3,CASTLGKSASYEQYF,TGTGCCAGCACGCTGGGCAAGTCGGCTTCCTACGAGCAGTACTTC
TRBJ1-5,NA,few,TRBV20-1,CSARVGLSREQPQHF,TGCAGTGCTAGAGTAGGCTTGAGTCGGGAGCAGCCCCAGCATTTT
TRBJ1-1,NA,NA,TRBV3-1,CASSHHGNTEAFF,TGTGCCAGCAGCCATCACGGGAACACTGAAGCTTTCTTT
TRBJ2-1,NA,few,TRBV20-1,CSVVLGSVANEQFF,TGCAGTGTCGTCCTTGGCAGTGTGGCCAATGAGCAGTTCTTC
TRBJ1-6,NA,NA,TRBV16,CASNQSGETTSPLHF,TGTGCCAGCAACCAATCCGGGGAAACAACTTCACCCCTCCACTTT
TRBJ1-1,NA,NA,TRBV11-2,CASSRKGGFPNLNTEAFF,TGTGCCAGCAGCCGAAAAGGGGGATTCCCAAACCTGAACACTGAAGCTTTCTTT
TRBJ1-1,NA,few,TRBV7-2,CASSFITSNTEAFF,TGTGCCAGCAGCTTTATTACCTCGAACACTGAAGCTTTCTTT
TRBJ2-2,NA,many,TRBV5-1,CASSWDTGELFF,TGCGCCAGCAGCTGGGATACCGGGGAGCTGTTTTTT
TRBJ2-2,NA,NA,TRBV7-9,CASSLVPGTNTGELFF,TGTGCCAGCAGCTTAGTGCCAGGGACAAACACCGGGGAGCTGTTTTTT
TRBJ2-2,NA,NA,TRBV4-3,CASSQASWDTGELFF,TGCGCCAGCAGCCAGGCTTCCTGGGACACCGGGGAGCTGTTTTTT
TRBJ2-5,NA,few,TRBV6-5,CASSLGQTETQYF,TGTGCCAGCAGCTTGGGGCAGACAGAGACCCAGTACTTC
TRBJ2-5,NA,many,TRBV5-1,CASSFDRQETQYF,TGCGCCAGCAGCTTCGACAGACAAGAGACCCAGTACTTC
TRBJ2-5,NA,many,TRBV28,CASSQKETQYF,TGTGCCAGCAGCCAAAAGGAGACCCAGTACTTC
TRBJ1-4,NA,few,TRBV7-9,CASSPRGDQNEKLFF,TGTGCCAGCAGCCCGAGGGGAGACCAAAATGAAAAACTGTTTTTT
TRBJ1-5,NA,NA,TRBV7-8,CASSFYRGNQPQHF,TGTGCCAGCAGCTTTTATCGGGGCAATCAGCCCCAGCATTTT
TRBJ2-3,TRBD1,many,TRBV4-1,CASSLRTGLFADTQYF,TGCGCCAGCAGCCTAAGGACAGGGTTGTTCGCAGATACGCAGTATTTT
TRBJ2-3,NA,NA,TRBV10-3,CAISESNFPRKYF,TGTGCCATCAGTGAGTCGAATTTCCCCCGGAAGTATTTT
TRBJ1-2,NA,NA,TRBV12-3/TRBV12-4,CASSLRRQNYGYTF,TGTGCCAGCAGTTTGAGGCGACAGAACTATGGCTACACCTTC
TRBJ2-7,NA,NA,TRBV15,CATSSSNGEQYF,TGTGCCACCAGCAGTAGTAATGGCGAGCAGTACTTC
TRBJ2-1,TRBD2,NA,TRBV6-2/TRBV6-3,CASSRPSRRETPYNGQFF,TGTGCCAGCAGTCGGCCTTCGCGGCGGGAGACTCCCTACAATGGGCAGTTCTTC
TRBJ1-2,NA,few,TRBV6-6,CATSPENNYGYTF,TGTGCCACCTCTCCCGAAAATAACTATGGCTACACCTTC
TRBJ2-5,TRBD1,NA,TRBV27,CASGTGRIKTQYF,TGTGCCAGCGGGACAGGGCGAATAAAGACCCAGTACTTC
TRBJ2-5,NA,NA,TRBV7-3,CASSLSMVYNEQYF,TGTGCCAGCAGCTTAAGTATGGTCTACAATGAGCAGTACTTC
TRBJ1-3,NA,NA,TRBV2,CASSYGRDEEDSGNTIYF,TGTGCCAGCAGCTACGGCCGGGACGAAGAAGACTCTGGAAACACCATATATTTT
TRBJ1-2,NA,many,TRBV6-5,CASRTTEQQGYTF,TGTGCCAGCAGAACAACAGAACAACAAGGCTACACCTTC
TRBJ2-5,TRBD1,NA,TRBV5-6,CASSLGVQGAWETQYF,TGTGCCAGCAGCTTGGGTGTACAGGGGGCGTGGGAGACCCAGTACTTC
TRBJ2-1,NA,once,TRBV7-9,CASSLPTVGNEQFF,TGTGCCAGCAGCTTACCGACAGTGGGGAATGAGCAGTTCTTC
TRBJ1-1,NA,NA,TRBV12-3/TRBV12-4,CASSLRTEVRAFF,TGTGCCAGCAGTCTGAGGACCGAAGTGAGGGCTTTCTTT
TRBJ2-1,NA,few,TRBV28,CASSFSRHYNEQFF,TGTGCCAGCAGCTTTAGCAGACACTACAATGAGCAGTTCTTC
TRBJ2-5,TRBD1,NA,TRBV11-1,CASSLGSGDRETQYF,TGTGCCAGCAGCTTAGGTTCCGGGGACAGGGAGACCCAGTACTTC
TRBJ1-4,TRBD1,few,TRBV29-1,CSVARQGVNEKLFF,TGCAGCGTTGCTCGCCAGGGGGTGAATGAAAAACTGTTTTTT
TRBJ1-5,TRBD1,NA,TRBV7-2,CVSSARDRGRDQPQHF,TGTGTCAGCAGCGCTAGGGACAGGGGGCGCGATCAGCCCCAGCATTTT
TRBJ1-2,NA,few,TRBV21-1,CASSREGYGRNRGYTF,TGTGCCAGCAGCCGCGAGGGATACGGGAGAAACCGTGGCTACACCTTC
TRBJ1-5,NA,many,TRBV7-2,CASSLGGGQPQHF,TGTGCCAGCAGCTTAGGGGGGGGTCAGCCCCAGCATTTT
TRBJ2-6,NA,NA,TRBV6-1,CATLTLSGANVLTF,TGTGCCACCCTGACACTTTCTGGGGCCAACGTCCTGACTTTC
TRBJ2-1,NA,NA,TRBV7-6,CASSLSPNNEQFF,TGTGCCAGCAGCTTATCACCGAACAATGAGCAGTTCTTC
TRBJ2-3,TRBD2,NA,TRBV4-2,CASSPWGPGLAGPTDTQYF,TGTGCCAGCAGCCCTTGGGGTCCGGGCCTAGCGGGGCCCACAGATACGCAGTATTTT
TRBJ2-1,NA,NA,TRBV20-1,CSAREGQGPNNEQFF,TGCAGTGCTAGAGAGGGGCAGGGCCCAAACAATGAGCAGTTCTTC
TRBJ1-5,NA,NA,TRBV12-3/TRBV12-4,CASSLTLMEYGQPQHF,TGTGCCAGCAGTCTTACTTTAATGGAGTACGGTCAGCCCCAGCATTTT
TRBJ2-2,NA,NA,TRBV2,CASSGGAERNTGELFF,TGTGCCAGCAGTGGAGGCGCCGAGAGGAACACCGGGGAGCTGTTTTTT